Listed below are T cell receptor beta chains from one sample, sequenced in a study of blood T cell repertoires in COVID-19. Data came from immunoSEQ multiplex PCR; TCRdb stores just in-frame clones and leaves some out. The table includes over 200,000 clones, 91% detected once. The sample comprised peripheral blood. Receptor source: a person between 18 and 35 years old with COVID-19, enrolled during active disease. CDR3s include the opening cysteine and the closing phenylalanine or tryptophan. D genes are given only for firm matches. A row's size may be missing; if present it is once, few, many or a size class.

size	V	D	J	CDR3	DNA
-	TRBV2	TRBD2	TRBJ2-3	CASSENVSGGTDTQYF	TGTGCCAGCAGTGAAAACGTTAGCGGGGGCACAGATACGCAGTATTTT
-	TRBV24-1	-	TRBJ1-2	CATSDSGTPNYGYTF	TGTGCCACCAGTGACTCGGGAACTCCTAACTATGGCTACACCTTC
-	TRBV7-2	TRBD2	TRBJ2-7	CASSLVSGSSYEQYF	TGTGCCAGCAGCTTAGTGAGCGGGAGCTCCTACGAGCAGTACTTC
-	TRBV11-2	TRBD2	TRBJ2-5	CASSQPTSGDQETQYF	TGTGCCAGCAGCCAGCCAACTAGCGGGGACCAAGAGACCCAGTACTTC
-	TRBV6-6	TRBD1	TRBJ1-1	CASSYSLDREHTEAFF	TGTGCCAGCAGTTACTCGTTGGACAGGGAGCACACTGAAGCTTTCTTT
-	TRBV25-1	-	TRBJ2-1	CASSDYNGDEQFF	TGTGCCAGCAGTGATTATAACGGGGATGAGCAGTTCTTC
-	TRBV29-1	-	TRBJ1-3	CSVRGLFGNTIYF	TGCAGCGTTCGCGGGCTTTTTGGAAACACCATATATTTT
-	TRBV12-5	TRBD2	TRBJ2-3	CASGIGTSGTDTQYF	TGTGCTAGTGGCATTGGGACTAGCGGAACAGATACGCAGTATTTT
-	TRBV6-1	-	TRBJ1-6	CASSEQGNSPLHF	TGTGCCAGCAGTGAACAGGGGAATTCACCCCTCCACTTT
-	TRBV5-6	TRBD2	TRBJ2-7	CASSLAGGFSSEQYF	TGTGCCAGCAGCCTAGCGGGAGGCTTCTCTAGCGAGCAGTACTTC
-	TRBV10-3	-	TRBJ2-7	CAISDREIRSYEQYF	TGTGCCATCAGTGACAGGGAAATAAGGTCCTACGAGCAGTACTTC
-	TRBV11-2	TRBD2	TRBJ2-1	CASSLGLAGGSLSYNEQFF	TGTGCCAGCAGCTTAGGTCTAGCGGGAGGGTCCCTCTCCTACAATGAGCAGTTCTTC
-	TRBV7-9	TRBD2	TRBJ2-5	CASSPPGLAGVETQYF	TGTGCCAGCAGCCCACCGGGACTAGCGGGTGTGGAGACCCAGTACTTC
-	TRBV2	TRBD1	TRBJ1-5	CASSVDRGGQPQHF	TGTGCCAGCAGTGTAGACAGGGGTGGACAGCCCCAGCATTTT
-	TRBV5-8	-	TRBJ2-3	CASSLVGVVDTQYF	TGTGCCAGCAGCTTGGTGGGAGTAGTAGATACGCAGTATTTT
-	TRBV6-5	TRBD1	TRBJ1-4	CASTGQGTPNEKLFF	TGTGCCAGCACGGGACAGGGAACGCCTAATGAAAAACTGTTTTTT
-	TRBV6-2/TRBV6-3	-	TRBJ1-2	CASSYGRAGAQGYTF	TGTGCCAGCAGTTACGGCCGTGCTGGAGCTCAAGGCTACACCTTC
-	TRBV6-4	-	TRBJ2-1	CASSQGYGTKQFF	TGTGCCAGCAGCCAAGGGTACGGGACAAAGCAGTTCTTC
-	TRBV5-4	TRBD1	TRBJ2-7	CASSQGTGERSHEQYF	TGTGCCAGCAGCCAAGGGACAGGGGAAAGGTCCCACGAGCAGTACTTC
-	TRBV28	TRBD1	TRBJ2-7	CASSPNPGQGTWEQYF	TGTGCCAGCAGTCCCAACCCGGGACAGGGAACTTGGGAGCAGTACTTC
-	TRBV24-1	-	TRBJ2-3	CATSDDYTDTQYF	TGTGCCACCAGTGATGACTACACAGATACGCAGTATTTT
once	TRBV4-3	-	TRBJ2-5	CASSQRLDKMEQETQYF	TGCGCCAGCAGCCAACGATTGGACAAAATGGAGCAAGAGACCCAGTACTTC
-	TRBV7-2	-	TRBJ2-1	CASSLEWRNEQFF	TGTGCCAGCAGCTTAGAGTGGAGGAATGAGCAGTTCTTC
-	TRBV20-1	-	TRBJ2-3	CSASDGSKADTQYF	TGCAGTGCTAGTGACGGGAGCAAGGCAGATACGCAGTATTTT
-	TRBV24-1	-	TRBJ1-2	CATSPETANYGYTF	TGTGCCACCAGTCCCGAGACAGCAAACTATGGCTACACCTTC
-	TRBV29-1	TRBD1	TRBJ1-4	CSARQGPQEKLFF	TGCAGCGCTAGACAGGGACCGCAAGAAAAACTGTTTTTT
-	TRBV7-2	TRBD2	TRBJ2-7	CASTSWMAAGGSYEQYF	TGTGCCAGCACCTCCTGGATGGCTGCGGGAGGTTCCTACGAGCAGTACTTC
-	TRBV7-9	-	TRBJ2-7	CASSFEQDRYEQYF	TGTGCCAGCAGCTTTGAACAGGATCGCTACGAGCAGTACTTC
-	TRBV29-1	TRBD2	TRBJ2-1	CSVVPLSGNYNEQFF	TGCAGCGTTGTTCCTCTCAGCGGGAACTACAATGAGCAGTTCTTC
-	TRBV29-1	-	TRBJ2-2	CSSHRETGELFF	TGCAGCTCCCACAGGGAAACCGGGGAGCTGTTTTTT
-	TRBV18	TRBD1	TRBJ2-7	CASSVTGGSYEQYF	TGTGCCAGCTCAGTGACAGGGGGCTCCTACGAGCAGTACTTC
-	TRBV27	TRBD1	TRBJ2-4	CASSRKQGYGDIQYF	TGTGCCAGCAGCCGTAAACAGGGGTATGGAGACATTCAGTACTTC